The T cell receptor beta chain under discussion was sequenced for a study of blood T cell repertoires in COVID-19. As for the study in general: T cells, B-cell-depleted T cells, or PBMCs supplied cDNA or gDNA.

Original methodology: For nucleated cells, counts were estimated from reference gene primer amplification. Sequencing was performed with immunoSEQ multiplex PCR; in TCRdb, only in-frame clones are kept and a portion is missing. V, J and clone size are those of that table, while D and trimming were read from the DNA. The table records around 150,000 clones, approximately 88% of them present only once. The source is a human donor in a cohort sampled during active COVID-19. The sample comprised peripheral blood.

This CDR3 reads CATSRDTGMSTEAFF. The DNA for the CDR3 is TGTGCCACCAGCAGAGATACAGGGATGAGCACTGAAGCTTTCTTT. This chain connects TRBV15 to TRBJ1-1; a weak D match, TRBD1 (6 bases). The CDR3 is 15 amino acids. V was pared by 0 bases and J by 4 bases, with 12 bases between. The germline CDR1 and CDR2 sequences are LNHNV and YYDKDF (reference sequence).